The 24 T cell receptor beta chains below all came from one sample that was sequenced in a study of blood T cell repertoires in COVID-19. TCRdb's table, derived via immunoSEQ multiplex PCR, lists solely in-frame clones and lacks some. The sample lists some 140,000 clones; about four fifths were seen once. The material sequenced was peripheral blood. These TCRs come from a woman aged 60-75 years with acute or convalescent COVID-19.

The rearrangement joins TRBV30 to TRBJ1-2, with D perhaps TRBD1 (5 bases). Trimming removed 0 bases from V and 2 bases from J, with 10 bases in between. CDR3 length: 14 residues. CDR1 is GTSNPN, CDR2 SVGIG, per germline (reference sequence). CDR3 sequence: CAWSVGQGNYGYTF. CDR3 nucleotide sequence: TGTGCCTGGAGTGTGGGGCAGGGAAACTATGGCTACACCTTC.

This clone came up a few times. This chain joins TRBV6-1 and TRBJ1-6; the D is unclear. Germline V gene sequence: CDR1 MNHNS, CDR2 SASEGT. CDR3 length equals 16 residues. Between the trimmed V and J ends, which lost 4 bases and 8 bases, there was a span of 18 bases. CDR3 DNA: TGTGCCAGCAGTGCCCTAGAAGTAATTACTGATTCACCCCTCCACTTT. Translating it yields CASSALEVITDSPLHF.

The chain couples TRBV10-3 to TRBJ1-3; D not resolved. Germline values: CDR1 ENHRY, CDR2 SYGVKD. The CDR3 totals 12 residues. Here the CDR3 reads CAHGSSGNTIYF. CDR3 in DNA: TGTGCTCATGGGAGCTCTGGAAACACCATATATTTT.

This chain joins TRBV19 and TRBJ2-5; no definite D call. Germline loops: CDR1 LNHDA, CDR2 SQIVND (reference sequence). This CDR3 is built from 13 residues. V shed 5 bases and J shed 5 bases, with 12 bases lying between them. CDR3 loop: CASSFAVGETQYF. CDR3 in DNA: TGTGCCAGTAGTTTTGCGGTTGGTGAGACCCAGTACTTC.

The genes are TRBV9 and TRBJ1-6; 7 positions match TRBD1. Germline lookup yields CDR1 SGDLS and CDR2 YYNGEE. The CDR3 consists of 17 residues. V was clipped by 4 bases and J by 0 bases; unmatched bases: 7. DNA for the CDR3: TGTGCCAGCAGCCCTGAGACAGGGAGCTCCTATAATTCACCCCTCCACTTT. It codes for CASSPETGSSYNSPLHF.

V usage is TRBV5-1 and J usage is TRBJ2-3, with TRBD2 as a possible D gene (7 bases). The CDR3 runs to 16 residues. Germline V gene data show CDR1 as SGHRS and CDR2 as YFSETQ. The V gene lost 3 bases and the J gene lost 6 bases, with 20 bases spanning the gap. The CDR3 region has the DNA TGCGCCAGCAGCTATATTGTGGGGGGGCCGACGGATACGCAGTATTTT. This codes for CASSYIVGGPTDTQYF.

The chain carries TRBV24-1 and TRBJ2-1; D uncertain. The germline V gene encodes CDR1 KGHDR and CDR2 SFDVKD. The CDR3 consists of 11 residues. V shed 4 bases and J shed 9 bases, with 6 bases lying between them. The CDR3 sequence is CATSDHFEQFF. CDR3 coding DNA: TGTGCCACCAGTGACCATTTTGAGCAGTTCTTC.

The chain has TRBV11-2 and TRBJ2-2; 8 bases are a match to TRBD2. CDR3 length: 19 amino acids. Germline lookup yields CDR1 SGHAT and CDR2 FQNNGV. V trimming: 0 bases; J trimming: 3 bases; junction bases outside the gene matches: 12. The CDR3 DNA is TGTGCCAGCAGCTTAGATCTACTAAGGCGGGGGGACCACACCGGGGAGCTGTTTTTT. As protein: CASSLDLLRRGDHTGELFF.

The chain employs TRBV25-1 and TRBJ2-7; a possible D gene is TRBD1 (5 bases). Trimming removed 5 bases at V and 0 bases at J, with 8 bases between. Germline assignment: CDR1 MGHDK and CDR2 SYGVNS. The CDR3 consists of 13 residues. The CDR3 protein is CASSRQGSYEQYF. CDR3 in DNA: TGTGCCAGCAGTCGGCAGGGCTCCTACGAGCAGTACTTC.

The V gene is TRBV7-6, the J gene TRBJ1-2, with D possibly being TRBD1 (5 bases). This CDR3 comprises 15 residues. V was pared by 1 base and J by 4 bases, with 13 bases between. From germline, CDR1 is SGHVS and CDR2 FNYEAQ. The CDR3 DNA reads as TGTGCCAGCAGCTTAGACTCTCAGGGAACCTATGGCTACACCTTC. Its translation: CASSLDSQGTYGYTF.

The chain combines TRBV27 with TRBJ1-2; 8 bases are a match to TRBD1. The germline V gene has CDR1 MNHEY and CDR2 SMNVEV (reference sequence). The CDR3 sequence is 15 residues long. V shed 6 bases, J shed 4 bases, and the junction held 10 bases outside the gene matches. The CDR3 loop is CASSRTPGGSYGYTF. The CDR3 DNA sequence: TGTGCCAGCAGCCGAACCCCAGGGGGCAGCTATGGCTACACCTTC.

The J gene is TRBJ1-2, the V gene TRBV10-2; D is unclear. Trimming removed 6 bases from V and 10 bases from J, with 18 bases in between. Germline assignment: CDR1 WSHSY and CDR2 SAAADI. The CDR3 runs 13 residues. Written as DNA, the CDR3 is TGCGCCAGCAGCTCCGGGAACGGGCAAGCCTACACCTTC. This encodes CASSSGNGQAYTF.

The rearrangement uses TRBV3-1 (or the pseudogene TRBV3-2) and TRBJ2-1; 10 nucleotides match TRBD2. Germline V gene sequence: CDR1 LGHDT, CDR2 YNNKEL (reference sequence). The CDR3 has 15 residues. The V gene end was trimmed by 6 bases and the J gene end by 1 base; junction bases not matched to a gene: 3. The CDR3 DNA is TGTGCCAGCAGAGCGGGGGGGCTGTCCTACAATGAGCAGTTCTTC. This gives the protein CASRAGGLSYNEQFF.

The genes are TRBV5-5 and TRBJ1-2; D is perhaps TRBD1 (6 bases). Trimming removed 5 bases at V and 8 bases at J, with 22 bases between. Germline values: CDR1 SGHKS, CDR2 YYEKEE (reference sequence). The CDR3 contains 15 residues. CDR3 nucleotides: TGTGCCAGCAGTCTCGCGGGGGCTCCCTCTGGGGGCTACACCTTC. Translated, it gives CASSLAGAPSGGYTF. Full variable domain (remainder filled in from reference TRBV5-5 and TRBJ1-2): DAGVTQSPTHLIKTRGQQVTLRCSPISGHKSVSWYQQVLGQGPQFIFQYYEKEERGRGNFPDRFSARQFPNYSSELNVNALLLGDSALYLCASSLAGAPSGGYTFGSGTRLTVV.

The chain carries TRBV6-1 and TRBJ1-6; maybe TRBD1 (6 bases). Trimming took 3 bases from V and 3 from J, leaving 6 bases between them. CDR3 length: 14 amino acids. Germline V gene sequence: CDR1 MNHNS, CDR2 SASEGT. The CDR3 reads CASSDRGYNSPLHF. The CDR3 coding sequence is TGTGCCAGCAGTGACAGGGGCTATAATTCACCCCTCCACTTT.

The chain joins TRBV5-8 to TRBJ2-2; the D gene is possibly TRBD1 (6 bases). Per the germline V gene, CDR1 is SGHTS and CDR2 is YDEGEE. The ends were cut back, 4 bases at V and 2 bases at J, with 12 bases in the middle. The CDR3 has 15 amino acids. The CDR3 here is CASSLGQINTGELFF. CDR3 sequence (DNA): TGTGCCAGCAGCCTAGGACAGATTAACACCGGGGAGCTGTTTTTT.

This sequence joins TRBV5-6 and TRBJ2-1; D is undetermined. Germline lookup yields CDR1 SGHDT and CDR2 YYEEEE. With 1 base removed from V and 8 bases from J, the gap between germline ends came to 4 bases. The CDR3 is 11 amino acids. The CDR3 DNA sequence: TGTGCCAGCAGCTTGTACTATGAGCAGTTCTTC. Amino acid sequence: CASSLYYEQFF.

V and J are TRBV6-5 and TRBJ1-5, with 8 nucleotides matching TRBD1. The germline V gene has CDR1 MNHEY and CDR2 SVGAGI. The CDR3 covers 14 residues. The J segment lost 2 bases and the V segment lost 7 bases, leaving 4 bases of the junction unmatched. CDR3 coding DNA: TGTGCCAGCACTGGGACAGGAGGCAATCAGCCCCAGCATTTT. It specifies CASTGTGGNQPQHF.

The J gene is TRBJ1-6, the V gene TRBV5-1; D ambiguous. Per germline, CDR1 SGHRS and CDR2 YFSETQ. The CDR3 is 13 residues long. Trimming removed 5 bases from V and 6 bases from J, with 9 bases in between. The CDR3 DNA reads TGCGCCAGCAGGCTATCCCCTAATTCACCCCTCCACTTT. Translation gives CASRLSPNSPLHF.

This clone was found a few times. V is TRBV15 and J is TRBJ1-1, with 8 positions matching TRBD1. V lost 0 bases, J lost 1 base, and 1 base stayed unmatched. This CDR3 has 15 amino acids. CDR1 is LNHNV and CDR2 is YYDKDF in the germline V gene (reference sequence). The CDR3 loop is CATSRDGQGNTEAFF. In DNA, the CDR3 is TGTGCCACCAGCAGAGACGGACAGGGGAACACTGAAGCTTTCTTT.

The chain joins TRBV5-8 to TRBJ1-1, with a weak D call TRBD1 (5 bases). CDR1 SGHTS and CDR2 YDEGEE come from the germline V gene. The CDR3 loop spans 16 amino acids. The ends were cut back, 0 bases at V and 1 base at J, with 13 bases in the middle. CDR3 in DNA: TGTGCCAGCAGCTTGGAAGGTGGGGCCGGGAACACTGAAGCTTTCTTT. It translates to CASSLEGGAGNTEAFF.

The chain links TRBV15 to TRBJ1-5; 7 nucleotides align to TRBD1. Germline-derived CDR1 and CDR2 are LNHNV and YYDKDF (reference sequence). CDR3 length equals 22 residues. The J segment lost 0 bases and the V segment lost 5 bases, leaving 25 bases of the junction unmatched. The CDR3 is CATSDIGGQGEGGLYSNQPQHF. CDR3 sequence (DNA): TGTGCCACCAGCGATATCGGAGGCCAGGGGGAAGGGGGCCTATATAGCAATCAGCCCCAGCATTTT.

The chain carries TRBV6-4 and TRBJ2-2; D perhaps matches TRBD2 (5 bases). V was cut by 6 bases and J by 5 bases, with 16 bases left in between. CDR1 is MRHNA and CDR2 is SNTAGT in the germline V gene. This CDR3 has 15 amino acids. In DNA form, the CDR3 reads TGTGCCAGCAGGAGGACTTTATTGGGTACCGGGGAGCTGTTTTTT. The encoded protein is CASRRTLLGTGELFF.

This chain uses TRBV10-3 with TRBJ1-2, with 7 bases fitting TRBD1. This CDR3 contains 14 residues. Losses at the gene ends were 8 bases for V and 2 bases for J; bases not matched to a gene: 8. Germline CDR1 is ENHRY and CDR2 is SYGVKD. The CDR3 reads CAIHSAGGNYGYTF. The CDR3 coding sequence is TGTGCCATCCATTCGGCAGGGGGGAACTATGGCTACACCTTC.